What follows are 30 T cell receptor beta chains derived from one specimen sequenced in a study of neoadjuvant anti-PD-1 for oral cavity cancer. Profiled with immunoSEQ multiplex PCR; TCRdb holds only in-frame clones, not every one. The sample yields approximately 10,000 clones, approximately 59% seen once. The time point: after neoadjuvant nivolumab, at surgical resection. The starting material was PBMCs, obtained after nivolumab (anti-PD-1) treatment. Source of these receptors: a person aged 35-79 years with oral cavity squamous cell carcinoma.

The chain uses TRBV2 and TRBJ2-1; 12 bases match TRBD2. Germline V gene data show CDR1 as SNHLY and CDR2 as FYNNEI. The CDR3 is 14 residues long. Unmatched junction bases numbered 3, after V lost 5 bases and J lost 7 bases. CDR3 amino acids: CASSRLAGVNEQFF. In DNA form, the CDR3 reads TGTGCCAGCAGTCGACTAGCGGGAGTGAATGAGCAGTTCTTC.

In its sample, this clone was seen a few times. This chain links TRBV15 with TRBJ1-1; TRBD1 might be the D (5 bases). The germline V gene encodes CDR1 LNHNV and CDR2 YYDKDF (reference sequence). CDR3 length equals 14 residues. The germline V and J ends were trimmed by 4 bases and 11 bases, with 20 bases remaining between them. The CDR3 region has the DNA TGTGCCACCAGCAATGGGGGAAAACTAGGGTCGGCTTTCTTT. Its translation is CATSNGGKLGSAFF.

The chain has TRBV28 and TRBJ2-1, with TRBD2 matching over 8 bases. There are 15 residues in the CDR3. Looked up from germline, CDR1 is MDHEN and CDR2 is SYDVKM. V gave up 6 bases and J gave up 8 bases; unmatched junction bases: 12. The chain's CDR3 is CASSFSGIGFDEQFF. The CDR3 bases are TGTGCCAGCAGCTTTAGCGGGATAGGGTTCGATGAGCAGTTCTTC.

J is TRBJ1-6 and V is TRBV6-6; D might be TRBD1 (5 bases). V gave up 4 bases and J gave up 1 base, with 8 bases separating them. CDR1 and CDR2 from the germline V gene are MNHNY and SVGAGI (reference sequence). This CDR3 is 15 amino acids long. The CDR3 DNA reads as TGTGCCAGCAGTTTGGGGGGTTCCTATAATTCACCCCTCCACTTT. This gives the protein CASSLGGSYNSPLHF.

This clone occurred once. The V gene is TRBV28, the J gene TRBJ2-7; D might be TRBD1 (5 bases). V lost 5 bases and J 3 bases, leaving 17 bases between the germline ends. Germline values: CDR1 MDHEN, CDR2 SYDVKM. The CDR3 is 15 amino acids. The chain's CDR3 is CASSPIGQGLYEQYF. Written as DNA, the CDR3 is TGTGCCAGCAGTCCCATTGGGCAGGGCCTCTACGAGCAGTACTTC.

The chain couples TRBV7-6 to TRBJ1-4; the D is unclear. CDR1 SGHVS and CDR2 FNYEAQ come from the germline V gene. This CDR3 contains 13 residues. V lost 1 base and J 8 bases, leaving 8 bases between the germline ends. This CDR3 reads CASSLVVGEKLFF. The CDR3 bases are TGTGCCAGCAGCTTAGTAGTGGGGGAAAAACTGTTTTTT.

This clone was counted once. CDR3: CASSLGGRRKDTQYF. CDR3 nucleotide sequence: TGTGCCAGCAGTTTAGGAGGGAGGAGGAAAGATACGCAGTATTTT. V gene TRBV27 combines with J gene TRBJ2-3, with D perhaps matching TRBD2 (6 bases). V gave up 2 bases and J gave up 5 bases, with 14 bases separating them. This CDR3 region has 15 residues. In germline, CDR1 is MNHEY, CDR2 SMNVEV (reference sequence).

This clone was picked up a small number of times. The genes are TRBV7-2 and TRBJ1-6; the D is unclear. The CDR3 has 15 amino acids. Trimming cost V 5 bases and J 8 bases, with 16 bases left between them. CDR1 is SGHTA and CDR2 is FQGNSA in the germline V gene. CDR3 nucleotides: TGTGCCAGCAGCGCCCGACCTCATAGCGATTCACCCCTCCACTTT. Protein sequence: CASSARPHSDSPLHF.

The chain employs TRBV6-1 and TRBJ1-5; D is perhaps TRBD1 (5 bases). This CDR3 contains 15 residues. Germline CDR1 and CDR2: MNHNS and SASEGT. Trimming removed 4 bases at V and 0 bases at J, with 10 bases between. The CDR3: CASSAQGSSNQPQHF. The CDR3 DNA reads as TGTGCCAGCAGTGCCCAGGGAAGTAGCAATCAGCCCCAGCATTTT.

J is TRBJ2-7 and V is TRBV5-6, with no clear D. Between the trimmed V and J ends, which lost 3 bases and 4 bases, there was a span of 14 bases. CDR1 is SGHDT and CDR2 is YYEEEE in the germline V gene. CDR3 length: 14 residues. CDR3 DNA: TGTGCCAGCAGCTGGACCAATTTATTTTACGAGCAGTACTTC. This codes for CASSWTNLFYEQYF.

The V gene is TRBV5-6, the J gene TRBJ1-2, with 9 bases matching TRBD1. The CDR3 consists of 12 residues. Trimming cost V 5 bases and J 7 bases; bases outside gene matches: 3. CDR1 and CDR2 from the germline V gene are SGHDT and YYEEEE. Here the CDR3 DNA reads TGTGCCAGCAGGATGACAGGGGGTGGCTACACCTTC. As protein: CASRMTGGGYTF.

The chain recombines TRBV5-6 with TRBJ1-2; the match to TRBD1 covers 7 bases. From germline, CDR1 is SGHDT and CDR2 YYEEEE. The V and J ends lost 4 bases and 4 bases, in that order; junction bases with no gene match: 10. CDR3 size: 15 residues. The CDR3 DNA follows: TGTGCCAGCAGCATTTCAGACAGGGTAGGCTATGGCTACACCTTC. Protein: CASSISDRVGYGYTF.

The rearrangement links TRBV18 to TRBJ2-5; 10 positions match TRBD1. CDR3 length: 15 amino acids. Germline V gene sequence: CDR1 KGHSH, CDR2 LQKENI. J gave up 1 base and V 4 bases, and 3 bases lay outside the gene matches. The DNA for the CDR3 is TGTGCCAGCTCACTAGGGACAGGGGCCCAAGAGACCCAGTACTTC. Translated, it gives CASSLGTGAQETQYF.

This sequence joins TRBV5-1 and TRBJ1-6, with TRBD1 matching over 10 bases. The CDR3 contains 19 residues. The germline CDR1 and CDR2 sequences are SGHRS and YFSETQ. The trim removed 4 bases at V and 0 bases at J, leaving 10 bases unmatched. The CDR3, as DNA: TGCGCCAGCAGCCTTGGGACAGGGGAGGGTTTCTCCTATAATTCACCCCTCCACTTT. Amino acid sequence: CASSLGTGEGFSYNSPLHF.

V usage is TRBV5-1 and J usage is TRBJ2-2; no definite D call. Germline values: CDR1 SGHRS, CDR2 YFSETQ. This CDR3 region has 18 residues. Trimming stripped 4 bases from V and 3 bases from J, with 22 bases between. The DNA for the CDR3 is TGCGCCAGCAGCCCGATACGGCCGCTGGGGATTGACACCGGGGAGCTGTTTTTT. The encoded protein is CASSPIRPLGIDTGELFF.

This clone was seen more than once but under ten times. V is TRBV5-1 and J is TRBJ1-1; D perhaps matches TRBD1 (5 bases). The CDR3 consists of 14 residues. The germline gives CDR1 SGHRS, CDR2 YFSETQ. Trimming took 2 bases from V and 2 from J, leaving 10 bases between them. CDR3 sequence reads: CASSFTGGNTEAFF. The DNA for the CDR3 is TGCGCCAGCAGCTTCACCGGGGGAAACACTGAAGCTTTCTTT.

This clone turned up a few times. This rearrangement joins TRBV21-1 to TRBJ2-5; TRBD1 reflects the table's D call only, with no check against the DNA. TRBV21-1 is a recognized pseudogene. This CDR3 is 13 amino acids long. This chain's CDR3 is CASSSGGEETQYF. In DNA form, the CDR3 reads TGTGCCAGCAGCAGTGGGGGCGAAGAGACCCAGTACTTC.

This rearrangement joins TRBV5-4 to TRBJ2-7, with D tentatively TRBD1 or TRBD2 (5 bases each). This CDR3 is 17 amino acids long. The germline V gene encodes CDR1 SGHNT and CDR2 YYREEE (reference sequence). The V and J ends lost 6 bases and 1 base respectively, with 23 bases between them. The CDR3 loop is CASTTRDRIGGSYEQYF. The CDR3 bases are TGTGCCAGCACAACCCGGGACCGAATCGGTGGGTCCTACGAGCAGTACTTC.

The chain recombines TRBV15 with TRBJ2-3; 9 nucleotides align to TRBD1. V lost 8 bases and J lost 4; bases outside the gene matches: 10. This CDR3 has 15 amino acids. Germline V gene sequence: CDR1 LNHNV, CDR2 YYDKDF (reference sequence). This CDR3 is CATDPGTGKADTQYF. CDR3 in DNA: TGTGCCACCGACCCGGGGACAGGGAAAGCAGATACGCAGTATTTT.

The CDR3 loop reads CASSFLGANTGELFF. CDR3 nucleotides: TGTGCCAGCAGCTTCCTTGGGGCTAACACCGGGGAGCTGTTTTTT. This chain uses TRBV5-6 with TRBJ2-2, with TRBD1 as a possible D gene (5 bases). This CDR3 comprises 15 residues. Trimming took off 2 bases at V and 2 bases at J, with 10 bases between the two ends. Germline CDR1 reads SGHDT; CDR2 reads YYEEEE.

CDR3 nucleotides: TGTGCCAGCAGTTTCCGGGGAACTCTAGGTTACGAGCAGTACTTC. It codes for CASSFRGTLGYEQYF. This rearrangement joins TRBV28 to TRBJ2-7, with a tentative D call TRBD2 (5 bases). CDR1 and CDR2 from the germline V gene are MDHEN and SYDVKM. Trimming removed 3 bases at V and 4 bases at J, with 16 bases between. The CDR3 consists of 15 residues.

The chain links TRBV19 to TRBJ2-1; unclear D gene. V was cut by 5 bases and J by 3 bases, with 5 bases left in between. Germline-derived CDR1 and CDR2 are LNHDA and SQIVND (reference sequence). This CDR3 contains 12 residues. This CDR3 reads CASSFGYNEQFF. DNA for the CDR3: TGTGCCAGTAGTTTTGGCTACAATGAGCAGTTCTTC.

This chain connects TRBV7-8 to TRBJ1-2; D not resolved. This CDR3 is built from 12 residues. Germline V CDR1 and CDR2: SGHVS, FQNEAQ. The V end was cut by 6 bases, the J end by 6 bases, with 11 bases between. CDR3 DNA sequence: TGTGCCAGCAGTCGGTACGGGGATGGCTACACCTTC. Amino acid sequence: CASSRYGDGYTF.

The DNA of the CDR3 is TGTGCCAGCAGTTCGAGACTAGCGGGAGAACCGGAGCAGTTCTTC. This sequence encodes CASSSRLAGEPEQFF. This chain uses TRBV27 with TRBJ2-1, with 12 bases fitting TRBD2. V lost 4 bases to trimming and J lost 10 bases; unmatched junction nucleotides: 8. This CDR3 spans 15 amino acids. The germline V gene encodes CDR1 MNHEY and CDR2 SMNVEV (reference sequence).

In DNA, the CDR3 is TGTGCAAGTCGCTTCCGGGACAGGGACCAGCCCCAGCATTTT. Residues: CASRFRDRDQPQHF. V and J are TRBV12-2 and TRBJ1-5; the listed D gene, TRBD1, was not tested against the DNA. TRBV12-2 is noted as a pseudogene. CDR3 length equals 14 residues.

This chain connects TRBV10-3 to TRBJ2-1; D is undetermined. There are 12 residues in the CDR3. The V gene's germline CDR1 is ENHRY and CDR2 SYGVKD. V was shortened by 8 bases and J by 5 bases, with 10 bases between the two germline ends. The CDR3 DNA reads TGTGCCATCTCCCCGGGTCACAATGAGCAGTTCTTC. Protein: CAISPGHNEQFF.

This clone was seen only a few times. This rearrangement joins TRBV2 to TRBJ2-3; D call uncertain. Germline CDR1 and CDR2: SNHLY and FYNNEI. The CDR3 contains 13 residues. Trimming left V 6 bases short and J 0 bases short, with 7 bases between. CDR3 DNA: TGTGCCAGCAGGGAAAGAAGCACAGATACGCAGTATTTT. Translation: CASRERSTDTQYF.

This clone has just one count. The CDR3 reads CASSVSGTGELFF. The CDR3 DNA follows: TGTGCCAGCAGTGTTAGCGGGACCGGGGAGCTGTTTTTT. The genes are TRBV6-4 and TRBJ2-2; 7 bases line up with TRBD2. The V segment lost 4 bases and the J segment 5 bases; nucleotides outside the gene matches: 1. The CDR3 totals 13 residues. Germline lookup yields CDR1 MRHNA and CDR2 SNTAGT.

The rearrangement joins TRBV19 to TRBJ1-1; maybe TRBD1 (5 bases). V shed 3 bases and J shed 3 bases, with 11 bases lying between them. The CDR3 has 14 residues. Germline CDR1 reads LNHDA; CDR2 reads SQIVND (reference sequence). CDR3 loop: CASSMSGAYTEAFF. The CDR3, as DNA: TGTGCCAGTAGTATGTCCGGGGCGTACACTGAAGCTTTCTTT.

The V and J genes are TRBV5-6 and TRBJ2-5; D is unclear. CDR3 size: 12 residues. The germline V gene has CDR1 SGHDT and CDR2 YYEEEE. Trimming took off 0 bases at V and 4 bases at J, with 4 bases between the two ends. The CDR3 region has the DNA TGTGCCAGCAGCTTGGCCTTAGAGACCCAGTACTTC. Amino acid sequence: CASSLALETQYF.